The rows below give T cell receptor beta chains drawn from one sample of a study of cytomegalovirus exposure and HLA in healthy donors. Sequenced by immunoSEQ multiplex PCR; TCRdb stores in-frame clones only, minus some. The table has 150,000 to 200,000 clones, roughly 82% seen once. Specimen: PBMCs. The receptors were gathered from a man aged 35 to 55 in good health and CMV-seronegative. Both conserved end residues are part of each CDR3. The D gene is left open where the match is weak. For some rows the clone size is stated as once, few or many, or as a class when expanded; others skip it.

v_call	cdr3_length	clone_size	j_call	d_call	cdr3_nt	cdr3_aa
TRBV19	15	.	TRBJ2-3	.	TGTGCCAGTAGTATCGGGGGAAGTACCACAGATACGCAGTATTTT	CASSIGGSTTDTQYF
TRBV28	15	few	TRBJ1-5	.	TGTGCCAGCAGTGTGGGTTCTGGGCGCAATCAGCCCCAGCATTTT	CASSVGSGRNQPQHF
TRBV29-1	14	few	TRBJ2-7	.	TGCAGCGTTGAAACCAGGGTCCACTCCTACGAGCAGTACTTC	CSVETRVHSYEQYF
TRBV5-4	15	.	TRBJ2-5	TRBD2	TGTGCCAGCAGCCTCAGCGGGAGGAGATCTGAGACCCAGTACTTC	CASSLSGRRSETQYF
TRBV30	14	.	TRBJ2-7	TRBD1	TGTGCCTGGAGTCCTCCAGGGGGCTGGGGCGAGCAGTACTTC	CAWSPPGGWGEQYF
TRBV19	16	.	TRBJ1-5	TRBD1	TGTGCCAGTAACCCCTCCGGGACAGGCAAGAATCAGCCCCAGCATTTT	CASNPSGTGKNQPQHF
TRBV5-1	15	.	TRBJ2-2	TRBD1	TGCGCCAGCAGCTCAGGGGGCCTGAACACCGGGGAGCTGTTTTTT	CASSSGGLNTGELFF
TRBV4-3	14	.	TRBJ1-3	TRBD1	TGCGCCAGCAACCCAGACAGGGGGAGAAACACCATATATTTT	CASNPDRGRNTIYF
TRBV11-2	14	.	TRBJ2-3	.	TGTGCCAGCAGCTCTCAGGGGCGGACAAACAGGCTGTATTTT	CASSSQGRTNRLYF
TRBV7-2	13	.	TRBJ1-5	.	TGTGCCAGCAGCGACTCTCAGGGGCAGCCCCAGCATTTT	CASSDSQGQPQHF